This T cell receptor (beta chain) derives from a study of T cells after yellow fever vaccination. Study-wide results and caveats: Shared CD4/CD8 clonotypes were a small share, likely from convergent recombination.

MiXCR was run by TCRdb on the 5' RACE reads, yielding one entry per CDR3 protein. The sample has 70,000 to 80,000 distinct CDR3 sequences, more than 5.5% seen once. The CDR3 is made up of 12 amino acids. V was cut by 0 bases and J by 4 bases, with 4 bases left in between. Germline assignment: CDR1 LGHNA and CDR2 YNFKEQ. In its sample, this clonotype was seen many times. What it binds is not known. The material was CD8+ T cells sorted from PBMCs, obtained 9 to 10 days after the first yellow fever vaccination. The clonotype comes from a man between 18 and 35 years old who received the YFV17D yellow fever vaccine. This sequence joins TRBV4-2 and TRBJ2-7; D uncertain. The CDR3 here is CASSQDRYEQYF. In DNA, the CDR3 is TGTGCCAGCAGCCAAGATCGATACGAGCAGTACTTC.